These 10 T cell receptor beta chains originate from one sample sequenced in a study of blood T cell repertoires in COVID-19 (TCRdb year 2020). Receptor amplification or capture employed the immunoSEQ multiplex PCR assay. The clones in this table, taken by TCRdb from immuneACCESS, are in-frame only. Not every clone is retained; where verified, under half of the shortfall comes from an unresolved V gene, and the cause of the rest is unknown. The sample table lists over 200,000 clones, nearly 90% of them with a count of one. The top ten clones comprise about 10% of the sample. The sample consisted of PBMCs or T cells enriched from blood (not recorded which). The receptor source for this set is a man younger than 40 who had recovered from COVID-19.

Comments on this clone: The junction shows a germline mismatch at one end, possibly a read error. The gene calls are TRBV3-1 (or the pseudogene TRBV3-2) and TRBJ2-5; weak D call: TRBD2 (6 bases). Germline loops: CDR1 LGHDT, CDR2 YNNKEL (reference sequence). There are 12 residues in the CDR3. The CDR3: CASSQEWDSMDF. CDR3 DNA: TGTGCCAGCAGCCAAGAATGGGACTCCATGGACTTC.

V usage is TRBV5-5 and J usage is TRBJ2-7; D possibly corresponds to TRBD2 (6 bases). Deletions cut 5 bases from V and 5 bases from J, with 14 bases between. This CDR3 is built from 13 residues. CDR1 and CDR2 (germline): SGHKS, YYEKEE (reference sequence). Here the CDR3 reads CASRQTRVHEQYF. In DNA form, the CDR3 reads TGTGCCAGCAGGCAGACTAGGGTCCACGAGCAGTACTTC.

The genes are TRBV5-4 and TRBJ1-4; 8 positions agree with TRBD1. Germline V gene sequence: CDR1 SGHNT, CDR2 YYREEE (reference sequence). Trimming removed 3 bases from V and 0 bases from J; junction bases left unmatched: 4. The CDR3 is 16 amino acids. CDR3 nucleotides: TGTGCCAGCAGCTCGAAGACAGGGGCAACTAATGAAAAACTGTTTTTT. It is translated as CASSSKTGATNEKLFF.

The chain combines TRBV28 with TRBJ2-7; TRBD2 aligns across 12 bases. Germline V lookup: CDR1 MDHEN, CDR2 SYDVKM. This CDR3 contains 17 residues. After removal of 2 bases from V and 3 bases from J, the junction contained 8 bases not matched to a gene. The CDR3 reads CASSLLAGGHIIYEQYF. For the CDR3, the DNA is TGTGCCAGCAGTTTACTAGCGGGAGGGCACATTATCTACGAGCAGTACTTC.

The rearrangement uses TRBV3-1 (or the pseudogene TRBV3-2) and TRBJ2-5; possible D gene TRBD2, 6 bases. The length of the CDR3 is 16 residues. V lost 0 bases and J 3 bases, leaving 14 bases between the germline ends. The germline CDR1 and CDR2 sequences are LGHDT and YNNKEL (reference sequence). The CDR3 DNA follows: TGTGCCAGCAGCCAAGATGGTCTAGGCGGGGAAGAGACCCAGTACTTC. It encodes CASSQDGLGGEETQYF.

This clone has just a few counts. The chain carries TRBV29-1 and TRBJ2-7; tentatively, D is TRBD2 (6 bases). V dropped 5 bases and J dropped 7 bases, with 15 bases sitting between them. The CDR3 consists of 12 residues. The germline V gene encodes CDR1 SQVTM and CDR2 ANQGSEA. The CDR3 here is CSVRTTVAEQYF. CDR3 coding DNA: TGCAGCGTTCGGACTACCGTAGCAGAGCAGTACTTC.

The J gene is TRBJ2-7, the V gene TRBV4-1; perhaps TRBD2 as D (6 bases). V lost 6 bases to trimming and J lost 2 bases, with 14 bases between them. The CDR3 covers 14 residues. Germline CDR1 reads MGHRA; CDR2 reads YSYEKL. This CDR3 is CASREGTATYEQYF. The CDR3 DNA reads TGCGCCAGCAGAGAAGGGACTGCAACCTACGAGCAGTACTTC.

The chain couples TRBV6-6 to TRBJ1-6; D is perhaps TRBD1 (5 bases). From germline, CDR1 is MNHNY and CDR2 SVGAGI (reference sequence). The CDR3 length is 15 residues. V was clipped by 7 bases and J by 6 bases, with 16 bases between them. The CDR3 DNA is TGTGCCAGCAATCCAGGGAGGAATGCTAATTCACCCCTCCACTTT. Residues: CASNPGRNANSPLHF.

About this clone: Mismatch with germline at one junction end may stem from a read error. The chain recombines TRBV30 with TRBJ2-7; D may be TRBD1 (6 bases). The CDR3 spans 13 residues. Germline CDR1 is GTSNPN and CDR2 is SVGIG (reference sequence). This CDR3 reads CAWSSGVGARGTF. CDR3 DNA sequence: TGTGCCTGGAGTTCGGGTGTGGGGGCCCGGGGTACCTTC.

This chain connects TRBV6-5 to TRBJ2-7, with D possibly being TRBD2 (6 bases). The CDR3 extends over 15 amino acids. The germline V gene encodes CDR1 MNHEY and CDR2 SVGAGI. Between the trimmed V and J ends, which lost 9 bases and 2 bases, there was a span of 20 bases. The CDR3 loop is CASRRAQKGPYEQYF. The CDR3 DNA reads TGTGCCAGTCGGAGGGCACAAAAAGGCCCCTACGAGCAGTACTTC.